A single sample is the source of the 28 T cell receptor beta chains below, sequenced in a study of blood T cell repertoires in COVID-19. Produced via immunoSEQ multiplex PCR; TCRdb's table is partial and in-frame only. This table holds 120,000 to 150,000 clones, just under 90% found once. The sequencing input was peripheral blood. Source of these receptors: a woman aged 45-65 years with active or convalescent COVID-19.

Only one count was recorded for this clone. The CDR3 region is CASSSWTGKNTEAFF. CDR3 nucleotides: TGTGCCAGCAGTTCGTGGACAGGGAAAAACACTGAAGCTTTCTTT. The J gene is TRBJ1-1, the V gene TRBV27; TRBD1 aligns across 8 bases. CDR1 and CDR2 (germline): MNHEY, SMNVEV (reference sequence). V lost 4 bases, J lost 2 bases, and 6 bases stayed unmatched. The CDR3 has 15 amino acids.

V gene TRBV7-2 combines with J gene TRBJ1-2; D is perhaps TRBD1 (5 bases). V was shortened by 1 base and J by 6 bases, with 15 bases between the two germline ends. Germline lookup yields CDR1 SGHTA and CDR2 FQGNSA. This CDR3 region has 15 residues. The DNA for the CDR3 is TGTGCCAGCAGCTTAGTCCCAGGGTCGGTCGATGGCTACACCTTC. Translated, it gives CASSLVPGSVDGYTF.

The chain is built from TRBV7-6 and TRBJ2-6, with D possibly being TRBD2 (5 bases). Deletions cut 5 bases from V and 2 bases from J, with 16 bases between. CDR1 and CDR2 from the germline V gene are SGHVS and FNYEAQ. The CDR3 runs 17 residues. CDR3 in amino acids: CASSPEKRAPGANVLTF. The CDR3 region has the DNA TGTGCCAGCAGCCCCGAAAAGAGGGCGCCTGGGGCCAACGTCCTGACTTTC.

The chain carries TRBV19 and TRBJ2-1; unclear D gene. From germline, CDR1 is LNHDA and CDR2 SQIVND (reference sequence). This CDR3 contains 13 residues. Trimming shortened V by 5 bases and J by 5 bases, and 10 bases separated the two germline ends. The CDR3 spells CASSPYSNNEQFF. The CDR3 DNA reads as TGTGCCAGTAGTCCTTACAGCAACAATGAGCAGTTCTTC.

The rearrangement uses TRBV28 and TRBJ1-6; possibly TRBD1 for D (5 bases). This CDR3 comprises 16 residues. Germline V gene lookup returns CDR1 MDHEN and CDR2 SYDVKM. With 4 bases removed from V and 8 bases from J, the gap between germline ends came to 18 bases. The chain's CDR3 is CASSSWGGDGYSPLHF. DNA of the CDR3: TGTGCCAGCAGTTCTTGGGGAGGGGACGGATATTCACCCCTCCACTTT.

The chain recombines TRBV28 with TRBJ1-1, with a tentative D call TRBD1 (5 bases). The CDR3 is made up of 15 amino acids. Per the germline V gene, CDR1 is MDHEN and CDR2 is SYDVKM. V was clipped by 6 bases and J by 3 bases, with 17 bases between them. CDR3 nucleotide sequence: TGTGCCAGCAGAAACTCAGGGTATGAGTACACTGAAGCTTTCTTT. Translation gives CASRNSGYEYTEAFF.

V is TRBV2 and J is TRBJ1-2; TRBD1 is a possible D gene (6 bases). The V and J ends lost 4 bases and 2 bases respectively, with 8 bases between them. The CDR3 runs 13 residues. Germline CDR1 reads SNHLY; CDR2 reads FYNNEI. CDR3 protein: CASSADSNYGYTF. CDR3 in DNA: TGTGCCAGCAGTGCGGACAGCAACTATGGCTACACCTTC.

The chain carries TRBV14 and TRBJ1-3; no definite D call. This CDR3 comprises 15 residues. In germline, CDR1 is SGHDN, CDR2 FVKESK. Between the trimmed V and J ends, which lost 4 bases and 0 bases, there was a span of 10 bases. The DNA for the CDR3 is TGTGCCAGCAGCCGAGACGGTAGCTCTGGAAACACCATATATTTT. Protein sequence: CASSRDGSSGNTIYF.

The rearrangement uses TRBV18 and TRBJ2-1; 8 positions agree with TRBD2. The CDR3 loop spans 13 amino acids. Trimming cost V 10 bases and J 8 bases; bases outside gene matches: 10. Germline V gene sequence: CDR1 KGHSH, CDR2 LQKENI. In DNA, the CDR3 is TGTGCCACCGAAGCGGGAGTGGGCGATGAGCAGTTCTTC. Amino acids: CATEAGVGDEQFF.

The J gene is TRBJ1-1, the V gene TRBV29-1, with 10 bases identical to TRBD1. The germline V gene encodes CDR1 SQVTM and CDR2 ANQGSEA. The ends lost 7 bases at V and 4 bases at J; junction bases unmatched: 9. CDR3 size: 14 residues. The CDR3 here is CSGRTGGGSTEAFF. In nucleotides, the CDR3 is TGCAGCGGACGGACAGGGGGGGGGAGCACTGAAGCTTTCTTT.

The chain has TRBV4-3 and TRBJ1-5, with 11 bases matching TRBD1. This CDR3 region has 15 residues. CDR1 LGHNA and CDR2 YSLEER come from the germline V gene. J lost 6 bases, V lost 2 bases, and 3 bases had no gene match. The CDR3 is CASSQRTGGVQPQHF. CDR3 DNA sequence: TGCGCCAGCAGCCAACGGACAGGGGGCGTTCAGCCCCAGCATTTT.

The chain has TRBV6-5 and TRBJ2-3; 8 bases map to TRBD2. V was clipped by 2 bases and J by 9 bases; unmatched bases: 10. Germline V gives CDR1 MNHEY, CDR2 SVGAGI. CDR3 length: 15 amino acids. Here the CDR3 DNA reads TGTGCCAGCAGTTACGCGGGGGGAAGGGGTGGAACGCAGTATTTT. As protein: CASSYAGGRGGTQYF.

This chain uses TRBV18 with TRBJ2-7; D unclear. Looked up from germline, CDR1 is KGHSH and CDR2 is LQKENI. Trimming shortened V by 6 bases and J by 7 bases, and 19 bases separated the two germline ends. The CDR3 consists of 14 residues. CDR3 in amino acids: CASSPTGRRWEQYF. CDR3 coding DNA: TGTGCCAGCTCCCCTACGGGTCGTAGGTGGGAGCAGTACTTC. The full variable domain, with the rest looked up from reference TRBV18 and TRBJ2-7, is NAGVMQNPRHLVRRRGQEARLRCSPMKGHSHVYWYRQLPEEGLKFMVYLQKENIIDESGMPKERFSAEFPKEGPSILRIQQVVRGDSAAYFCASSPTGRRWEQYFGPGTRLTVT.

The gene calls are TRBV7-9 and TRBJ1-5, with a tentative D call TRBD1 (5 bases). V was cut by 1 base and J by 0 bases, with 10 bases left in between. Germline values: CDR1 SEHNR, CDR2 FQNEAQ (reference sequence). The CDR3 loop spans 16 amino acids. The CDR3 loop reads CASSLGGSNSNQPQHF. CDR3 bases: TGTGCCAGCAGCTTAGGGGGCAGCAATAGCAATCAGCCCCAGCATTTT.

V and J are TRBV30 and TRBJ1-2; D unresolved. Trimming pared 4 bases from V and 6 bases from J, leaving 15 bases between. The length of the CDR3 is 13 residues. Germline V gene lookup returns CDR1 GTSNPN and CDR2 SVGIG (reference sequence). The CDR3 DNA follows: TGTGCCTGGACCGGCCCTCTGGGAGATGGCTACACCTTC. The encoded protein is CAWTGPLGDGYTF.

The chain employs TRBV6-2 or TRBV6-3 and TRBJ1-2, with D possibly matching TRBD1 (6 bases). V dropped 0 bases and J dropped 14 bases, with 25 bases sitting between them. Germline lookup yields CDR1 MNHEY and CDR2 SVGEGT. This CDR3 region has 16 residues. The DNA of the CDR3 is TGTGCCAGCAGTTACTCGATGGGGGCGGATTCCCTCTCTGCGACCTTC. Its protein product is CASSYSMGADSLSATF.

This chain links TRBV18 with TRBJ2-7; 10 bases match TRBD2. Looked up from germline, CDR1 is KGHSH and CDR2 is LQKENI. V lost 2 bases and J lost 5; bases outside the gene matches: 12. The CDR3 runs to 17 residues. In nucleotides, the CDR3 is TGTGCCAGCTCACCAGCAGGGTTCCCAACTAGCGGGAACGAGCAGTACTTC. Encoded protein: CASSPAGFPTSGNEQYF.

This clone was seen a handful of times. The rearrangement links TRBV7-2 to TRBJ2-7; no clear D. The ends were cut back, 10 bases at V and 0 bases at J, with 13 bases in the middle. This CDR3 has 13 amino acids. Per germline, CDR1 SGHTA and CDR2 FQGNSA. CDR3: CATQQPNSYEQYF. CDR3 nucleotide sequence: TGTGCCACACAACAGCCTAACTCCTACGAGCAGTACTTC.

The chain is built from TRBV28 and TRBJ2-7, with 9 bases lining up with TRBD2. Unmatched junction bases numbered 2, after V lost 2 bases and J lost 0 bases. CDR1 is MDHEN, CDR2 SYDVKM, per germline. There are 15 residues in the CDR3. The CDR3 reads CASSLASGASYEQYF. As DNA, the CDR3 is TGTGCCAGCAGTTTAGCTAGCGGGGCCTCCTACGAGCAGTACTTC.

The chain is built from TRBV19 and TRBJ1-2; TRBD1 aligns across 10 bases. The germline V gene has CDR1 LNHDA and CDR2 SQIVND (reference sequence). V trimming: 7 bases; J trimming: 4 bases; junction bases outside the gene matches: 12. CDR3 length equals 16 residues. For the CDR3, the DNA is TGTGCCAGTACCAAGGGACAGGGGACCGTGGGCTATGGCTACACCTTC. Translating gives CASTKGQGTVGYGYTF.

The genes are TRBV7-2 and TRBJ1-2; 8 bases agree with TRBD1. The V segment lost 1 base and the J segment 0 bases; nucleotides outside the gene matches: 7. From germline, CDR1 is SGHTA and CDR2 FQGNSA. The length of the CDR3 is 17 residues. The CDR3 bases are TGTGCCAGCAGCTTAGGACAGGGGAGCCTCTCTAACTATGGCTACACCTTC. This sequence encodes CASSLGQGSLSNYGYTF.

The chain couples TRBV6-5 to TRBJ2-3; D possibly corresponds to TRBD1 (5 bases). V gave up 2 bases and J gave up 11 bases, with 14 bases separating them. Germline values: CDR1 MNHEY, CDR2 SVGAGI. The CDR3 has 13 residues. CDR3 amino acids: CASSYGAGWLQYF. CDR3 sequence (DNA): TGTGCCAGCAGTTACGGAGCAGGGTGGCTGCAGTATTTT.

The chain carries TRBV19 and TRBJ2-7; no reliable D call. The germline V and J ends were trimmed by 2 bases and 1 base, with 6 bases remaining between them. Germline V gene sequence: CDR1 LNHDA, CDR2 SQIVND (reference sequence). The CDR3 loop spans 13 amino acids. The CDR3 sequence: CASSIKESYEQYF. DNA of the CDR3: TGTGCCAGTAGTATAAAGGAGTCCTACGAGCAGTACTTC.

The chain has TRBV3-1 (or the pseudogene TRBV3-2) and TRBJ1-2; D call uncertain. Trimming removed 4 bases at V and 8 bases at J, with 14 bases between. The germline gives CDR1 LGHDT, CDR2 YNNKEL (reference sequence). The CDR3 has 13 amino acids. CDR3: CASSPGGGDGYTF. CDR3 bases: TGTGCCAGCAGCCCGGGAGGTGGAGACGGCTACACCTTC.

The chain uses TRBV28 and TRBJ2-7, with TRBD1 matching over 8 bases. V dropped 4 bases and J dropped 3; count of bases not matched to a gene: 14. The CDR3 runs to 17 residues. The germline V gene encodes CDR1 MDHEN and CDR2 SYDVKM. This CDR3 is CASSSSTGTGSFYEQYF. The CDR3 coding sequence is TGTGCCAGCAGTTCCTCGACAGGGACAGGCAGCTTCTACGAGCAGTACTTC.

The chain is built from TRBV20-1 and TRBJ2-2, with 11 bases aligning to TRBD1. V was clipped by 3 bases and J by 5 bases; unmatched bases: 8. This CDR3 contains 16 residues. The germline CDR1 and CDR2 sequences are DFQATT and SNEGSKA (reference sequence). The CDR3 loop reads CSASSWDRGLTGELFF. DNA of the CDR3: TGCAGTGCTAGTTCTTGGGACAGGGGGTTGACCGGGGAGCTGTTTTTT.

The V call is TRBV15, the J call TRBJ1-1; a weak D match, TRBD1 (5 bases). This CDR3 contains 14 residues. CDR1 is LNHNV, CDR2 YYDKDF, per germline (reference sequence). Trimming shortened V by 3 bases and J by 0 bases, and 8 bases separated the two germline ends. CDR3 bases: TGTGCCACCAGCAGCAGGGCATTGAACACTGAAGCTTTCTTT. Amino acids: CATSSRALNTEAFF.

This chain links TRBV28 with TRBJ1-1; D gene uncertain. CDR3 length: 14 amino acids. Germline V gene data show CDR1 as MDHEN and CDR2 as SYDVKM. V dropped 6 bases and J dropped 3 bases, with 14 bases sitting between them. The CDR3 coding sequence is TGTGCCAGCAGCCCGGAACCCGGAGACACTGAAGCTTTCTTT. Its translation: CASSPEPGDTEAFF.